This paragraph covers one T cell receptor beta chain sequence. Its antigen is unknown. No much larger clone exists at a distance of one base, and base qualities are not known. From the cysteine up to the phenylalanine, the CDR3 has a length of 15 residues. Of all the DNA, just the CDR3 is kept, 45 bases in frame from base 1. CDR1 and CDR2 were assigned from the germline V gene (reference sequence) as SEHNR and FQNEAQ. The junction shows trimming of 4 bases on V and 0 bases on J, and the gene matches do not reach 4 bases of it. This sample is drawn from a study of blood T cell repertoires in COVID-19 (dated by TCRdb to 2019 to 2021). In terms of the full investigation: The collaborator samples originated in the United States, Italy and Spain and spanned the acute and convalescent phases of COVID-19. The material from the prospective study consisted of cDNA or gDNA derived from T cells, B-cell-depleted T cells, or PBMCs. The dataset comprised deeply sampled blood TCRbeta repertoires from subjects exposed to, actively infected with, or recovered from COVID-19. The repertoires were released in a freely available public database meant as a resource for research on the immune response to SARS-CoV-2. Samples came from the ongoing ImmuneRACE study (first 160 participants) plus 1,254 subjects from 6 global collaborators. Sample metadata almost always included a de-identified subject ID, COVID-19 status, age in years and sex. Where HLA class I and class II types were available, the types were taken from metadata supplied by the sample provider, not from assay-based typing. Findings and caveats that apply to the study as a whole: Clinical and demographic metadata were provided uncurated, with the amount varying by source and participant.

TCRbeta CDR3 regions were amplified from genomic DNA using the immunoSEQ Assay, a bias-controlled multiplex PCR. The authors processed their data as follows. The number of nucleated cells in each sample was estimated from the amplification of reference gene primers within the assay. Sequence reads were collapsed and filtered to measure the absolute abundance of every unique TCRbeta CDR3 rearrangement. For each sample, productive Simpson clonality was calculated as the square root of Simpson's diversity index over productive rearrangements. Drawn from immuneACCESS, this table holds only the in-frame rearrangements with V and J called that TCRdb kept. Clones are partly lost; checked studies trace under half to an unresolved V gene and leave the rest unexplained. That table supplies the V and J calls and clone size; D and trimming were determined from the DNA. In this sample the table shows under 100,000 clones, more than 75% of which occur a single time. The biggest ten clones account for roughly 1.1% of the sample.

Whole blood was collected in K2EDTA tubes by collaborating institutions according to the institutions' own protocols. For TCRbeta analysis, collaborators shipped samples as frozen whole blood, isolated PBMCs, or DNA extracted from either of those sample types. The receptor was derived from a human donor in a cohort sampled during active COVID-19. Here the chain combines TRBV7-9 and TRBJ2-7, with 9 bases aligning to TRBD2. Sequencing was performed on peripheral blood. The CDR3 region has the sequence CASSYYSGSSYEQYF. Read as DNA, the sequence is TGTGCCAGCAGCTACTATAGCGGGAGCTCCTACGAGCAGTACTTC.